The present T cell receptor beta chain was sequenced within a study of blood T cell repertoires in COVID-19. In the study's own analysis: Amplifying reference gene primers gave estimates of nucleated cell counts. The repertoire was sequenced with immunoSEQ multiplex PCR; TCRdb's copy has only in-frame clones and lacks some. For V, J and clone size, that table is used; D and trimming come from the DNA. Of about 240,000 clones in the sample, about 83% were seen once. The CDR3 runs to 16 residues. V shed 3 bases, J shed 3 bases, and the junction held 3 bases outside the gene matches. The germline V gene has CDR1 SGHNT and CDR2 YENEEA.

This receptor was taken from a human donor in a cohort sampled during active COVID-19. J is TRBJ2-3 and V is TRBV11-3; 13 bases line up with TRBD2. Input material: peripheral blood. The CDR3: CASSFRTSGSTDTQYF. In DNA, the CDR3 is TGTGCCAGCAGCTTCCGGACTAGCGGGAGTACAGATACGCAGTATTTT.